The 2 T cell receptor beta chains listed next were all sequenced from one sample in a study of T cell changes during pregnancy in multiple sclerosis. Generated by immunoSEQ multiplex PCR, the TCRdb table keeps only in-frame clones and is missing some. The profile shows roughly 79,000 clones, 93% of them singletons. The input for sequencing was peripheral blood, taken in the second trimester of pregnancy. These receptors were collected from a female donor in good health, enrolled as a control in a pregnancy study.

This rearrangement joins TRBV2 to TRBJ1-2, with 8 nucleotides matching TRBD1. With 4 bases clipped from V and 4 bases from J, the junction kept 5 bases outside the gene matches. The CDR3 runs to 14 residues. Germline V gene sequence: CDR1 SNHLY, CDR2 FYNNEI. CDR3: CASSGTGSFYGYTF. DNA of the CDR3: TGTGCCAGCAGTGGGACAGGGTCCTTCTATGGCTACACCTTC.

The V and J genes are TRBV10-3 and TRBJ2-3; 8 nucleotides line up with TRBD2. CDR3 length equals 15 residues. Germline loops: CDR1 ENHRY, CDR2 SYGVKD. V lost 4 bases and J lost 5; bases outside the gene matches: 8. CDR3 amino acids: CAISVYAGGEDTQYF. CDR3 nucleotides: TGTGCCATCAGTGTGTACGCGGGGGGTGAAGATACGCAGTATTTT.